One sample yielded the 7 T cell receptor beta chains listed below, sequenced in a study of T cell responses to AZD1222 COVID-19 vaccine. TCRdb keeps only in-frame clones here, not all; method: immunoSEQ multiplex PCR. The table records around 200,000 clones, under 95% of them present only once. The material was peripheral blood, obtained 28 days after the second AZD1222 dose. Source of these receptors: an adult who received the AZD1222 COVID-19 vaccine.

The rearrangement uses TRBV12-3 or TRBV12-4 and TRBJ1-4, with D possibly being TRBD1 (5 bases). Trimming removed 5 bases from V and 10 bases from J, with 11 bases in between. The CDR3 length is 12 residues. The CDR3 region is CASSGAGGKLFF. CDR3 DNA sequence: TGTGCCAGCAGTGGGGCGGGGGGAAAACTGTTTTTT.

This chain joins TRBV7-2 and TRBJ2-1; D is possibly TRBD2 (8 bases). Per germline, CDR1 SGHTA and CDR2 FQGNSA. V was pared by 5 bases and J by 7 bases, with 18 bases between. The CDR3 runs 15 residues. The CDR3 region is CASSPTGVAGNEQFF. CDR3 sequence (DNA): TGTGCCAGCAGCCCAACAGGGGTAGCGGGGAATGAGCAGTTCTTC.

The chain recombines TRBV29-1 with TRBJ2-2, with D hard to call. The V end lost 3 bases, the J end lost 1 base, and 3 bases lay between the germline ends. The CDR3 is 12 residues long. Germline CDR1 reads SQVTM; CDR2 reads ANQGSEA. In DNA form, the CDR3 reads TGCAGCGTTGATAGGAACACCGGGGAGCTGTTTTTT. Amino acids: CSVDRNTGELFF.

The chain joins TRBV10-3 to TRBJ1-3; D unresolved. Trimming pared 6 bases from V and 1 base from J, leaving 10 bases between. The CDR3 consists of 14 residues. CDR1 ENHRY and CDR2 SYGVKD come from the germline V gene. The CDR3 region is CAIRGRSSGNTIYF. CDR3 sequence (DNA): TGTGCCATCAGGGGCCGCTCATCTGGAAACACCATATATTTT.

The rearrangement links TRBV10-2 to TRBJ1-5; D gene ambiguous. The CDR3 is 13 amino acids. The germline gives CDR1 WSHSY, CDR2 SAAADI. Trimming took off 6 bases at V and 0 bases at J, with 6 bases between the two ends. Written as DNA, the CDR3 is TGCGCCAGCAGCTCGAATAGCAATCAGCCCCAGCATTTT. Amino acids: CASSSNSNQPQHF.

The chain uses TRBV5-1 and TRBJ2-1; 9 nucleotides match TRBD2. This CDR3 is 16 amino acids long. Germline CDR1 is SGHRS and CDR2 is YFSETQ. V shed 2 bases and J 8 bases; nucleotides not matched to a gene: 11. Here the CDR3 DNA reads TGCGCCAGCAGCTTATCCTTTGGCGGGAGGGAGGATGAGCAGTTCTTC. Translation gives CASSLSFGGREDEQFF.

The gene calls are TRBV10-3 and TRBJ2-2; weak D call: TRBD2 (5 bases). The germline CDR1 and CDR2 sequences are ENHRY and SYGVKD. This CDR3 region has 15 residues. The V end lost 10 bases, the J end lost 0 bases, and 15 bases lay between the germline ends. CDR3 bases: TGTGCCACCAAGGGTCGGGGTTCGAACACCGGGGAGCTGTTTTTT. Translated, it gives CATKGRGSNTGELFF.